Presented here are 10 T cell receptor beta chains from one specimen sequenced in a study of T cell repertoires in cytomegalovirus infection. TCRdb independently ran MiXCR on the reads; one entry per CDR3 protein. The sample records around 750,000 distinct CDR3 sequences, about 31% being singletons. The antigens these receptors bind are not known. Here the sequenced sample was cultured CD8+ T cells from PBMCs, taken from culture after CMV antigen stimulation. Receptor source: a human donor in good health (CMV status not recorded). Some clones in this sample may be carry-over from other donors' samples.

The sample holds a few counts of this clonotype. The chain carries TRBV23-1 and TRBJ2-2; perhaps TRBD1 as D (5 bases). TRBV23-1 is classed as an ORF, of uncertain function. CDR3 length: 16 residues. Trimming took 0 bases from V and 0 from J, leaving 8 bases between them. The CDR3 region is CASSQSAGPNTGELFF. Written as DNA, the CDR3 is TGCGCCAGCAGTCAATCGGCAGGGCCGAACACCGGGGAGCTGTTTTTT.

The J gene is TRBJ1-1, the V gene TRBV5-1; D gene unclear. Trimming removed 0 bases at V and 3 bases at J, with 15 bases between. The CDR3 extends over 16 amino acids. From germline, CDR1 is SGHRS and CDR2 YFSETQ. The CDR3 nucleotides are TGCGCCAGCAGCTTGGTTTTAGGGTCCCTTGACACTGAAGCTTTCTTT. Translating gives CASSLVLGSLDTEAFF.

This clonotype was seen many times. V and J are TRBV7-6 and TRBJ2-5; D perhaps matches TRBD2 (6 bases). This CDR3 has 15 amino acids. Trimming removed 1 base at V and 2 bases at J, with 11 bases between. The germline V gene encodes CDR1 SGHVS and CDR2 FNYEAQ. CDR3 DNA sequence: TGTGCCAGCAGCTTAGTGGGGGACTTTCAAGAGACCCAGTACTTC. This translates into CASSLVGDFQETQYF.

This clonotype was seen more than once but under ten times. The chain has TRBV27 and TRBJ1-4; 8 bases fit TRBD1. Trimming cost V 5 bases and J 12 bases; bases outside gene matches: 5. CDR3 length: 12 residues. Germline assignment: CDR1 MNHEY and CDR2 SMNVEV (reference sequence). The CDR3 nucleotides are TGTGCCAGCAGTATAACAGGGGGAGAACTGTTTTTT. This translates into CASSITGGELFF.

This chain joins TRBV18 and TRBJ2-1; tentatively, D is TRBD1 (6 bases). V was pared by 3 bases and J by 4 bases, with 19 bases between. There are 17 residues in the CDR3. The germline gives CDR1 KGHSH, CDR2 LQKENI. In DNA form, the CDR3 reads TGTGCCAGCTCACCCCTTTACCGAGGTCAGGGGTACAATGAGCAGTTCTTC. Protein product: CASSPLYRGQGYNEQFF.

The CDR3 region is CASEAGTDTQYF. The CDR3 nucleotides read TGTGCCTCCGAGGCAGGCACAGATACGCAGTATTTT. V usage is TRBV2 and J usage is TRBJ2-3; the D is unclear. Trimming cost V 11 bases and J 1 base, with 10 bases left between them. Germline-derived CDR1 and CDR2 are SNHLY and FYNNEI. This CDR3 contains 12 residues. Together with reference TRBV2 and TRBJ2-3, the CDR3 gives the full variable domain: EPEVTQTPSHQVTQMGQEVILRCVPISNHLYFYWYRQILGQKVEFLVSFYNNEISEKSEIFDDQFSVERPDGSNFTLKIRSTKLEDSAMYFCASEAGTDTQYFGPGTRLTVL.

This clonotype occurred a few times. This CDR3 is CASSTKSGGALGNEQFF. DNA for the CDR3: TGTGCCAGCAGTACGAAGAGCGGGGGGGCCCTCGGAAATGAGCAGTTCTTC. The V and J genes are TRBV6-1 and TRBJ2-1; 10 bases line up with TRBD2. This CDR3 has 17 residues. Germline CDR1 MNHNS, CDR2 SASEGT. The V and J ends lost 5 bases and 7 bases, in that order; junction bases with no gene match: 14.

This clonotype was seen only a few times. This chain joins TRBV18 and TRBJ2-4; perhaps TRBD2 as D (5 bases). Germline V gives CDR1 KGHSH, CDR2 LQKENI. The germline V and J ends were trimmed by 1 base and 9 bases, with 19 bases remaining between them. The CDR3 has 16 residues. The CDR3, as DNA: TGTGCCAGCTCACCACGCGGGCAGGACCGGTTGAGCATTCAGTACTTC. Translation gives CASSPRGQDRLSIQYF.

This clonotype was detected many times. The chain has TRBV4-2 and TRBJ1-4; D may be TRBD1 (6 bases). The CDR3 runs to 16 residues. V was clipped by 3 bases and J by 6 bases, with 17 bases between them. Germline lookup yields CDR1 LGHNA and CDR2 YNFKEQ. CDR3 DNA sequence: TGTGCCAGCAGCCACACTCGGGGGGGCCTCGATGAAAAACTGTTTTTT. As protein: CASSHTRGGLDEKLFF.

The rearrangement uses TRBV2 and TRBJ1-5; the D gene is possibly TRBD1 (5 bases). The germline V gene encodes CDR1 SNHLY and CDR2 FYNNEI. The length of the CDR3 is 16 residues. V lost 3 bases and J 2 bases, leaving 14 bases between the germline ends. In nucleotides, the CDR3 is TGTGCCAGCAGTGAGATCGGGGACGGGGGCAATCAGCCCCAGCATTTT. Its protein product is CASSEIGDGGNQPQHF.